The clone carrying this T cell receptor beta chain was detected many times. Its target is not known. The sample comes from a study of T cells after yellow fever vaccination. The study, taken as a whole, reports: It was a small share of clonotypes that appeared in both CD4 and CD8 compartments. Reappearance after the booster was seen for most primary-vaccination clones, at 95% to 96% CD4 and around 90% CD8. The secondary response showed a weaker magnitude and a faster peak, day 5 versus 15. The presence of abundant clonotypes contaminating from the bulk population was possible in FACS-sorted repertoires.

CDR3 length: 15 amino acids. Trimming took 4 bases from V and 6 from J; bases not matched to a gene: 7. The germline V gene encodes CDR1 LGHNA and CDR2 YSLEER. TCRdb reanalysed the 5' RACE reads using MiXCR and keeps one entry per CDR3 protein. Found here are approximately 250,000 distinct CDR3 sequences, 3.6% of them singletons; the top ten hold about a fifth. The V gene is TRBV4-3, the J gene TRBJ2-2; 8 bases match TRBD1. This clonotype was obtained from a man between 18 and 29 years old who received the YFV17D yellow fever vaccine. The starting material was PBMCs, obtained 15 days after the yellow fever booster vaccination. The CDR3 DNA reads TGCGCCAGCAGCCGAGGACAGGGTAGCGCCGGGGAGCTGTTTTTT. This translates into CASSRGQGSAGELFF.